The rows below give T cell receptor beta chains drawn from one sample of a study of blood T cell repertoires in COVID-19. This table comes from immunoSEQ multiplex PCR, and its TCRdb copy is limited to in-frame clones, with some not included. Counted here are over 150,000 clones, approximately 78% occurring once; the ten biggest clones make up approximately 15%. Specimen: PBMCs or T cells enriched from blood (not recorded which). These receptors all come from a woman in her forties or fifties who had recovered from COVID-19. CDR3s include the opening cysteine and the closing phenylalanine or tryptophan. Fields, in order: J gene, V gene, clone size, D gene, CDR3 DNA, CDR3 protein. D genes are given only for firm matches. Expanded clones get a size class; other rows say once, few or many, or leave the size out.

TRBJ2-7 TRBV7-6 NA TRBD1 TGTGCCAGCAGCTTAGAGAGCGCCGGGACAGGGCTCCCCTACGAGCAGTACTTC CASSLESAGTGLPYEQYF
TRBJ1-1 TRBV5-1 NA NA TGCGCCAGCGGGGATCGAGGCGGGATCACTGAAGCTTTCTTT CASGDRGGITEAFF
TRBJ2-1 TRBV3-1/TRBV3-2 few TRBD2 TGTGCCAGCAGCCAGGGACTAGGGTTAAACAATGAGCAGTTCTTC CASSQGLGLNNEQFF
TRBJ1-1 TRBV27 NA TRBD1 TGTGCCAGCAGTCGTACAGGGGGGCGGATGAACACTGAAGCTTTCTTT CASSRTGGRMNTEAFF
TRBJ2-3 TRBV5-1 NA NA TGCGCCAGCACCCCCAGGGGGGTTCCTAGCACAGATACGCAGTATTTT CASTPRGVPSTDTQYF
TRBJ2-3 TRBV5-8 NA NA TGTGCCAGCATCCCCCAGGCTAGCACAGATACGCAGTATTTT CASIPQASTDTQYF
TRBJ1-2 TRBV12-5 NA NA TGTGCTAGTGGTTTCGGGGACTCCGGGAACTATGGCTACACCTTC CASGFGDSGNYGYTF
TRBJ1-3 TRBV3-1/TRBV3-2 NA NA TGTGCCAGCACCCTGACTTCTGGAAACACCATATATTTT CASTLTSGNTIYF
TRBJ2-1 TRBV11-3 once NA TGTGCCAGCAGCTTAAACAGAGTCAATGAGCAGTTCTTC CASSLNRVNEQFF
TRBJ2-7 TRBV3-1/TRBV3-2 NA TRBD1 TGTGCCAGCAGCCGGGGACAGAGTTCCTACGAGCAGTACTTC CASSRGQSSYEQYF
TRBJ1-5 TRBV6-6 NA NA TGTGCCAGCAGACACGGGGGGCAGGGCAATCAGCCCCAGCATTTT CASRHGGQGNQPQHF
TRBJ2-3 TRBV7-3 once TRBD2 TGTGCCAGCAGCCCGCTCGCGGGAGGGCGGGACCCTAGCACAGATACGCAGTATTTT CASSPLAGGRDPSTDTQYF
TRBJ2-1 TRBV5-4 once NA TGTGCCAGCAGCTCGAGCCCCAACAATGAGCAGTTCTTC CASSSSPNNEQFF
TRBJ2-3 TRBV7-9 NA NA TGTGCCAGCAGCTCCTTCACAGATACGCAGTATTTT CASSSFTDTQYF
TRBJ1-5 TRBV30 NA NA TGTGCCTGGAGTGCTTTAGCAGGGGATCAGCCCCAGCATTTT CAWSALAGDQPQHF
TRBJ1-6 TRBV4-1 NA NA TGCGCCAGCAGCCAAGAAACTACCCCCATTTCACCCCTCCACTTT CASSQETTPISPLHF
TRBJ2-1 TRBV5-1 NA TRBD1 TGCGCCAGCAGCGGGGGACAGGGTAGGCTGAATGAGCAGTTCTTC CASSGGQGRLNEQFF
TRBJ2-3 TRBV7-8 few NA TGTGCCAGCAGCATTAGGGTAGGGGCAGTCACAGATACGCAGTATTTT CASSIRVGAVTDTQYF
TRBJ1-6 TRBV27 once NA TGTGCCACCAACAACAGGGATGGGGATTCACCCCTCCACTTT CATNNRDGDSPLHF
TRBJ2-7 TRBV3-1/TRBV3-2 NA TRBD2 TGTGCCAGCAGCCAACTCGGGAGGGACGAGCAGTACTTC CASSQLGRDEQYF
TRBJ1-1 TRBV29-1 NA NA TGCAGCGTTGTGGGGCGGCTGAACACTGAAGCTTTCTTT CSVVGRLNTEAFF
TRBJ2-2 TRBV7-3 NA NA TGTGCCAGCAGCGGCCTCGGGACCGGGGAGCTGTTTTTT CASSGLGTGELFF
TRBJ2-1 TRBV2 NA TRBD2 TGTGTCGTTAGCGGGAGCTCCTACAATGAGCAGTTCTTC CVVSGSSYNEQFF
TRBJ2-1 TRBV6-5 NA TRBD2 TGTGCCAGCAGTAGCGGGAGCCTAATACATGAGCAGTTCTTC CASSSGSLIHEQFF
TRBJ2-7 TRBV19 NA NA TGTGCCAGTAGTTTCGACAGGTGGAGCGAGCAGTACTTC CASSFDRWSEQYF
TRBJ2-7 TRBV28 NA NA TGTGCCAGCAGTCCCCCTCACAGGTACCTTGGATACGAGCAGTACTTC CASSPPHRYLGYEQYF
TRBJ1-2 TRBV7-9 NA TRBD1 TGTGCCAGCAGTCAGGGGACAGCCATTAACTATGGCTACACCTTC CASSQGTAINYGYTF
TRBJ2-7 TRBV24-1 few NA TGTGCCACCAGTGCTACAGACTACGAGCAGTACTTC CATSATDYEQYF
TRBJ2-1 TRBV27 NA TRBD2 TGTGCCAGCGGAGGGGGGGCGGCTAGCGGGGTCTACAATGAGCAGTTCTTC CASGGGAASGVYNEQFF
TRBJ1-1 TRBV28 few TRBD1 TGTGCCAGCAGTTTAGGGGGGTGGCCCGGGACAGGGATCATGAACACTGAAGCTTTCTTT CASSLGGWPGTGIMNTEAFF
TRBJ2-3 TRBV19 NA NA TGTGCCAGTAGAACCCGCGAAAGGAGGACAGATACGCAGTATTTT CASRTRERRTDTQYF
TRBJ1-5 TRBV30 NA TRBD1 TGTGCCTGGAGTGTACGAGACAGGGTTGATCAGCCCCAGCATTTT CAWSVRDRVDQPQHF
TRBJ1-2 TRBV4-1 NA NA TGCGCCAGCAGCCAAGCAGGGGCGCTCGGTGGCTACACCTTC CASSQAGALGGYTF
TRBJ1-5 TRBV18 NA NA TGTGCCAGCTCACCACTCGACAGAGATCAGCCCCAGCATTTT CASSPLDRDQPQHF
TRBJ1-1 TRBV18 NA TRBD1 TGTGCCAGCTCACTGGGGACAGGGGCTGAAGCTTTCTTT CASSLGTGAEAFF
TRBJ1-1 TRBV12-3/TRBV12-4 NA NA TGTGCCACCTCCGAACAGTTGAACACTGAAGCTTTCTTT CATSEQLNTEAFF
TRBJ1-5 TRBV19 few TRBD1 TGTGCCAGTAGTATAGTCGGACAGGGGGCCGGTCAGCCCCAGCATTTT CASSIVGQGAGQPQHF
TRBJ2-7 TRBV27 NA NA TGTGCCAGCGACTGTGAGCAGTACTTC CASDCEQYF
TRBJ1-1 TRBV18 NA NA TGTGCCAGCTCGCTACAGGGATATGCTTTCTTT CASSLQGYAFF
TRBJ2-6 TRBV11-2 NA NA TGTGCCAGCAGCCCGGCTAGGTCGGGGGCCAACGTCCTGACTTTC CASSPARSGANVLTF
TRBJ2-3 TRBV3-1/TRBV3-2 NA TRBD2 TGTGCCAGCAGCCAATTTTCGGCGGGAGGACCAGATACGCAGTATTTT CASSQFSAGGPDTQYF
TRBJ1-4 TRBV5-1 NA NA TGCGCCAGCAGCTTGGGAACAGGAGGGGAAAAACTGTTTTTT CASSLGTGGEKLFF
TRBJ2-7 TRBV18 NA NA TGTGCCAGCTCACCCCCATCAAACAGCTACGAGCAGTACTTC CASSPPSNSYEQYF
TRBJ2-1 TRBV29-1 few NA TGCAGCGTTCTAGGTAGCCAAGATGAGCAGTTCTTC CSVLGSQDEQFF